This T cell receptor (beta chain) came from a study of T-cell reconstitution after alpha-beta-depleted transplantation in children. Researchers prepared the TCRbeta library using unique molecular identifiers, the study reports. TCRdb reanalysed the PCR reads using MiXCR and keeps one entry per CDR3 protein. The sample includes approximately 250,000 distinct CDR3 sequences, approximately 9.9% of them seen just once. This clonotype was observed many times. CDR3 size: 15 residues. The V gene's germline CDR1 is DFQATT and CDR2 SNEGSKA (reference sequence). Trimming removed 1 base from V and 1 base from J, with 13 bases in between.

The clonotype was recovered from a human donor who donated a stem cell graft to a child with SCID. The sequencing used PBMCs from the stem cell graft donor, collected from the stem cell graft. The chain employs TRBV20-1 and TRBJ2-5; a possible D gene is TRBD2 (5 bases). This CDR3 is CSARGPQDFQETQYF. The DNA for the CDR3 is TGCAGTGCTAGAGGCCCCCAGGACTTCCAAGAGACCCAGTACTTC.